The 31 T cell receptor beta chains below come from one sample, sequenced in a study of blood T cell repertoires in COVID-19. The method was immunoSEQ multiplex PCR; TCRdb's version includes in-frame clones alone and lacks a portion of them. The sample holds 150,000 to 180,000 clones, just under 85% seen once. Sequenced: peripheral blood. These TCRs come from a woman in her sixties or seventies with acute or convalescent COVID-19.

The CDR3 spells CASRTSGEYTGELFF. CDR3 in DNA: TGTGCCAGCAGGACTAGCGGGGAGTACACCGGGGAGCTGTTTTTT. This sequence joins TRBV5-5 and TRBJ2-2; 11 nucleotides match TRBD2. Germline values: CDR1 SGHKS, CDR2 YYEKEE (reference sequence). V trimming: 5 bases; J trimming: 3 bases; junction bases outside the gene matches: 3. This CDR3 contains 15 residues.

V usage is TRBV12-3 or TRBV12-4 and J usage is TRBJ1-2, with D maybe TRBD1 (5 bases). The CDR3 covers 13 residues. The V end lost 3 bases, the J end lost 4 bases, and 9 bases lay between the germline ends. As DNA, the CDR3 is TGTGCCAGCAGTTTTCAGACAGCCTATGGCTACACCTTC. Its protein product is CASSFQTAYGYTF.

The J gene is TRBJ2-2, the V gene TRBV19; maybe TRBD1 (6 bases). Germline assignment: CDR1 LNHDA and CDR2 SQIVND (reference sequence). The V end lost 7 bases, the J end lost 0 bases, and 15 bases lay between the germline ends. CDR3 length: 16 amino acids. The CDR3 DNA reads TGTGCCAGTAAGAAGGACAGCCGTACGAACACCGGGGAGCTGTTTTTT. Translating it yields CASKKDSRTNTGELFF.

The rearrangement joins TRBV19 to TRBJ2-1; 8 bases are a match to TRBD2. There are 14 residues in the CDR3. CDR1 is LNHDA and CDR2 is SQIVND in the germline V gene (reference sequence). The trim removed 2 bases at V and 6 bases at J, leaving 3 bases unmatched. The CDR3 nucleotides read TGTGCCAGTAGTATAACGGGGGGGCTCAATGAGCAGTTCTTC. This gives the protein CASSITGGLNEQFF.

This chain connects TRBV30 to TRBJ2-7, with D possibly TRBD1 on 6 matching bases. In germline, CDR1 is GTSNPN, CDR2 SVGIG (reference sequence). The CDR3 is made up of 13 amino acids. The V end lost 0 bases, the J end lost 2 bases, and 8 bases lay between the germline ends. The DNA of the CDR3 is TGTGCCTGGAGTGTAGGGACAACCTACGAGCAGTACTTC. Translating it yields CAWSVGTTYEQYF.

The genes are TRBV20-1 and TRBJ2-2; the D is unclear. The CDR3 covers 11 residues. Germline loops: CDR1 DFQATT, CDR2 SNEGSKA (reference sequence). V was pared by 3 bases and J by 6 bases, with 5 bases between. CDR3 nucleotides: TGCAGTGCTAGGGGCCCCGGGGAGCTGTTTTTT. It is translated as CSARGPGELFF.

This clone has a handful of counts. CDR3 coding DNA: TGCGCCAGCAGCTTGCAAAGACAGGCTAATGAAGCTTTCTTT. It is translated as CASSLQRQANEAFF. This chain uses TRBV5-1 with TRBJ1-1, with a possible D match to TRBD1 (6 bases). Per the germline V gene, CDR1 is SGHRS and CDR2 is YFSETQ. The CDR3 has 14 amino acids. V dropped 1 base and J dropped 7 bases, with 14 bases sitting between them.

This clone came up once. The J gene is TRBJ1-5, the V gene TRBV6-1, with D possibly matching TRBD1 (6 bases). This CDR3 contains 14 residues. Looked up from germline, CDR1 is MNHNS and CDR2 is SASEGT. V dropped 3 bases and J dropped 1 base, with 7 bases sitting between them. CDR3 sequence: CASSEQGSNQPQHF. Written as DNA, the CDR3 is TGTGCCAGCAGTGAGCAGGGGAGCAATCAGCCCCAGCATTTT.

The V gene is TRBV6-5, the J gene TRBJ1-5; D possibly corresponds to TRBD1 (5 bases). From germline, CDR1 is MNHEY and CDR2 SVGAGI. The CDR3 is 15 residues long. V dropped 8 bases and J dropped 1 base, with 15 bases sitting between them. Here the CDR3 DNA reads TGTGCCAGCTCTACGGAGGGGAGCAGCAATCAGCCCCAGCATTTT. As protein: CASSTEGSSNQPQHF.

The chain has TRBV3-1 (or the pseudogene TRBV3-2) and TRBJ2-6; TRBD1 agrees at 10 bases. Germline V CDR1 and CDR2: LGHDT, YNNKEL (reference sequence). The ends lost 4 bases at V and 0 bases at J; junction bases unmatched: 3. The CDR3 is 17 amino acids. The CDR3 sequence: CASSPWTGGSGANVLTF. CDR3 bases: TGTGCCAGCAGCCCCTGGACAGGGGGCTCTGGGGCCAACGTCCTGACTTTC.

The chain is built from TRBV5-1 and TRBJ1-1; D is possibly TRBD1 (6 bases). This CDR3 comprises 15 residues. Germline loops: CDR1 SGHRS, CDR2 YFSETQ. With 0 bases removed from V and 1 base from J, the gap between germline ends came to 10 bases. The chain's CDR3 is CASSLDDRRNTEAFF. DNA of the CDR3: TGCGCCAGCAGCTTGGATGACAGGAGGAACACTGAAGCTTTCTTT.

The rearrangement links TRBV18 to TRBJ2-1, with 8 positions matching TRBD2. From germline, CDR1 is KGHSH and CDR2 LQKENI. V lost 3 bases and J lost 8; bases outside the gene matches: 9. CDR3 length equals 15 residues. The CDR3 loop reads CASSPARGGSYEQFF. The CDR3 coding sequence is TGTGCCAGCTCACCGGCTCGGGGGGGCTCTTATGAGCAGTTCTTC.

The table lists this clone with a few counts. This chain uses TRBV27 with TRBJ1-5, with a weak D call TRBD1 (6 bases). The CDR3 covers 18 residues. V lost 3 bases and J 0 bases, leaving 18 bases between the germline ends. Germline V gives CDR1 MNHEY, CDR2 SMNVEV (reference sequence). This CDR3 reads CASSLKMGAVYSNQPQHF. The DNA for the CDR3 is TGTGCCAGCAGTTTGAAGATGGGGGCGGTGTATAGCAATCAGCCCCAGCATTTT.

This chain uses TRBV5-4 with TRBJ1-5; D might be TRBD1 (5 bases). The CDR3 totals 16 residues. CDR1 is SGHNT, CDR2 YYREEE, per germline (reference sequence). Trimming removed 3 bases from V and 3 bases from J, with 16 bases in between. CDR3 DNA sequence: TGTGCCAGCAGCTCCACGGGGGACGGCCCCAATCAGCCCCAGCATTTT. Its protein product is CASSSTGDGPNQPQHF.

This rearrangement joins TRBV5-8 to TRBJ1-4, with D unresolved. The germline V and J ends were trimmed by 2 bases and 5 bases, with 13 bases remaining between them. The germline gives CDR1 SGHTS, CDR2 YDEGEE. The CDR3 consists of 15 residues. The CDR3 DNA reads as TGTGCCAGCAGCTTAAGACAACAGTCAAATGAAAAACTGTTTTTT. Encoded protein: CASSLRQQSNEKLFF.

This chain joins TRBV5-1 and TRBJ2-1; D gene ambiguous. In germline, CDR1 is SGHRS, CDR2 YFSETQ. V was pared by 0 bases and J by 0 bases, with 7 bases between. This CDR3 has 15 residues. Written as DNA, the CDR3 is TGCGCCAGCAGCTTGGGCGGAAGCTCCTACAATGAGCAGTTCTTC. It translates to CASSLGGSSYNEQFF. The full variable domain, in which reference TRBV5-1 and TRBJ2-1 provide the parts outside the CDR3, is KAGVTQTPRYLIKTRGQQVTLSCSPISGHRSVSWYQQTPGQGLQFLFEYFSETQRNKGNFPGRFSGRQFSNSRSEMNVSTLELGDSALYLCASSLGGSSYNEQFFGPGTRLTVL.

The table lists this clone with a count of one. This chain joins TRBV2 and TRBJ1-4; the match to TRBD1 covers 8 bases. The trim removed 6 bases at V and 8 bases at J, leaving 8 bases unmatched. The CDR3 sequence is 14 residues long. CDR1 SNHLY and CDR2 FYNNEI come from the germline V gene. The CDR3 DNA reads as TGTGCCAGCAGGTTCCAACAGGGGGGAGAAAAACTGTTTTTT. Its protein is CASRFQQGGEKLFF.

The chain has TRBV11-3 and TRBJ2-1; the D gene is possibly TRBD2 (5 bases). CDR3 length: 13 residues. Germline V lookup: CDR1 SGHNT, CDR2 YENEEA. V was pared by 4 bases and J by 2 bases, with 6 bases between. DNA for the CDR3: TGTGCCAGCAGCTCCGGGACCTACAATGAGCAGTTCTTC. Translated, it gives CASSSGTYNEQFF.

V usage is TRBV6-2 or TRBV6-3 and J usage is TRBJ2-5; a possible D gene is TRBD1 (5 bases). V lost 2 bases to trimming and J lost 2 bases, with 12 bases between them. The CDR3 spans 15 residues. CDR1 is MNHEY and CDR2 is SVGEGT in the germline V gene. The CDR3 sequence: CASSYGATDQETQYF. Here the CDR3 DNA reads TGTGCCAGCAGTTACGGGGCGACAGATCAAGAGACCCAGTACTTC.

The chain is built from TRBV12-3 or TRBV12-4 and TRBJ1-2; 8 nucleotides match TRBD1. The CDR3 extends over 13 amino acids. V was clipped by 6 bases and J by 3 bases; unmatched bases: 3. This CDR3 reads CASRGQDDYGYTF. In DNA, the CDR3 is TGTGCCAGCAGGGGACAGGACGACTATGGCTACACCTTC.

The chain recombines TRBV6-5 with TRBJ2-7, with D possibly matching TRBD1 (6 bases). The CDR3 covers 14 residues. In germline, CDR1 is MNHEY, CDR2 SVGAGI. V lost 4 bases, J lost 4 bases, and 14 bases lay in between. The CDR3 coding sequence is TGTGCCAGCAGTTCCCAAGGGGGTCCTTACGAGCAGTACTTC. Translation: CASSSQGGPYEQYF.

The chain is built from TRBV5-1 and TRBJ2-5; TRBD1 might be the D (6 bases). Germline assignment: CDR1 SGHRS and CDR2 YFSETQ. This CDR3 spans 14 amino acids. Trimming removed 8 bases from V and 1 base from J, with 15 bases in between. The DNA of the CDR3 is TGCGCCAGTACCATGACAGGAATCCAAGAGACCCAGTACTTC. It encodes CASTMTGIQETQYF.

The chain couples TRBV5-1 to TRBJ2-3; D is undetermined. Trimming shortened V by 4 bases and J by 0 bases, and 15 bases separated the two germline ends. Germline CDR1 SGHRS, CDR2 YFSETQ. This CDR3 spans 16 amino acids. The CDR3 DNA reads as TGCGCCAGCAGCCCGGAGCTCCAGTCTAGCACAGATACGCAGTATTTT. It encodes CASSPELQSSTDTQYF.

The V call is TRBV7-8, the J call TRBJ2-7, with 11 bases matching TRBD1. V shed 3 bases and J 6 bases; nucleotides not matched to a gene: 7. The germline gives CDR1 SGHVS, CDR2 FQNEAQ. The CDR3 loop spans 15 amino acids. This chain's CDR3 is CASSFTGQGAGEQYF. The CDR3 nucleotides are TGTGCCAGCAGCTTCACCGGACAGGGGGCGGGCGAGCAGTACTTC.

To note about this clone: At one boundary the junction diverges from the germline segment, which might be a read error. V and J are TRBV15 and TRBJ2-1; 10 nucleotides align to TRBD2. CDR1 and CDR2 (germline): LNHNV, YYDKDF (reference sequence). This CDR3 has 19 residues. The CDR3 bases are TGTGCCACCAGCAGAGATATAGCGGGGGGAATGAGCTCCTACAATGAGCAGGTCTTC. It is translated as CATSRDIAGGMSSYNEQVF.

J is TRBJ1-6 and V is TRBV5-1; no clear D gene. The CDR3 is 16 residues long. Trimming stripped 3 bases from V and 9 bases from J, with 19 bases between. The germline V gene has CDR1 SGHRS and CDR2 YFSETQ. DNA of the CDR3: TGCGCCAGCAGCTCGGAGGCCGGGATCCGAACTTCACCCCTCCACTTT. Residues: CASSSEAGIRTSPLHF.

The chain has TRBV5-6 and TRBJ1-1; 7 bases agree with TRBD1. The trim removed 5 bases at V and 1 base at J, leaving 8 bases unmatched. Germline CDR1 and CDR2: SGHDT and YYEEEE. CDR3 length equals 15 residues. The CDR3 protein is CASRQYDRENTEAFF. The CDR3, as DNA: TGTGCCAGCAGACAGTACGACAGGGAGAACACTGAAGCTTTCTTT.

The V gene is TRBV11-1, the J gene TRBJ1-6; perhaps TRBD1 as D (6 bases). This CDR3 spans 16 amino acids. Trimming removed 6 bases at V and 0 bases at J, with 12 bases between. CDR1 and CDR2 from the germline V gene are SGHAT and FQDESV (reference sequence). Written as DNA, the CDR3 is TGTGCCAGCAGGACGACAGGACCCTCCTATAATTCACCCCTCCACTTT. Its protein product is CASRTTGPSYNSPLHF.

The V and J genes are TRBV5-1 and TRBJ1-1; a possible D gene is TRBD1 (6 bases). Trimming shortened V by 2 bases and J by 4 bases, and 9 bases separated the two germline ends. There are 13 residues in the CDR3. The germline CDR1 and CDR2 sequences are SGHRS and YFSETQ. In nucleotides, the CDR3 is TGCGCCAGCAGCTTCTCAGGGGCCACTGAAGCTTTCTTT. Its protein product is CASSFSGATEAFF.

There are a few counts of this clone. This chain uses TRBV9 with TRBJ2-1, with TRBD1 identical over 9 bases. The ends lost 1 base at V and 4 bases at J; junction bases unmatched: 9. Germline V gene data show CDR1 as SGDLS and CDR2 as YYNGEE. This CDR3 comprises 17 residues. CDR3 DNA sequence: TGTGCCAGCAGCGTAAGGGACAGGGTAAGGGGGTACAATGAGCAGTTCTTC. Its translation is CASSVRDRVRGYNEQFF.

The V call is TRBV7-3, the J call TRBJ1-6, with TRBD1 matching 7 bases. CDR3 length equals 15 residues. Germline assignment: CDR1 SGHTA and CDR2 FQGTGA. The junction had 3 bases not matched to a gene; V was cut back by 0 bases and J by 7 bases. The CDR3 DNA reads as TGTGCCAGCAGCTTAACCCGGGACAGAAATTCACCCCTCCACTTT. This sequence encodes CASSLTRDRNSPLHF.